This TCR beta chain is drawn from a study of Ad26.COV2.S vaccination and SARS-CoV-2 variants (dated by TCRdb to the early 2020s). In terms of the full investigation: Donors in the vaccine arm were drawn from COV1001, a phase I-IIa trial of Ad26.COV2.S in healthy adults that was multicentre, randomized, double-blind and placebo-controlled. Ad26.COV2.S was administered intramuscularly at a dose of 5x10^10 or 1x10^11 viral particles, either as one shot or as two shots given 56 days apart. A total of around 32 samples were included in the TCR-sequenced set, comprising about 20 Ad26.COV2.S vaccine recipients, 5 placebo recipients and 8 SARS-CoV-2 convalescent individuals. Investigators remained blinded to trial group allocation during experiments and outcome assessment. Trial participants were randomized into five groups of five: low-dose or high-dose Ad26.COV2.S given once or twice, or placebo on both occasions. Sequencing of the TCRbeta repertoire served to evaluate the specificity and breadth of SARS-CoV-2-reactive T cell receptors following Ad26.COV2.S vaccination. The paper's findings and limits, for the study overall: After vaccination, substantial breadth of spike-specific CD8+ and CD4+ T cell responses was reported. The authors noted that the TCR breadth and depth analyses may have underestimated total T cell responses. The study was not powered to compare responses between vaccine doses or regimens. Ad26.COV2.S recipients had higher spike-specific TCR breadth than placebo recipients (P = 0.0014). Vaccine and placebo recipients had similar non-spike TCR breadth, a finding consistent with the vaccine containing only spike.

The immunoSEQ Assay was used to sequence TCRbeta CDR3 regions. After extraction, genomic DNA underwent amplification by bias-controlled multiplex PCR, followed by high-throughput sequencing. The paper's data handling went like this. To quantify the absolute abundance of every unique TCRbeta CDR3 region, sequences were collapsed and filtered. T cell fraction was estimated by normalizing TCRbeta template counts to usable DNA, with usable DNA measured through amplification of reference genes found in all nucleated cells. Repertoire TCRs were annotated as SARS-CoV-2-specific when V gene, CDR3 amino acid sequence and J gene were exactly matched to a known reactive TCR set. The reference SARS-CoV-2 TCR set came from MIRA and was filtered for enrichment in COVID-19-positive ImmuneCODE repertoires, removing public or cross-reactive TCRs. Based on the MIRA antigens, annotated TCRs were further analysed at the level of specific ORF or position within ORF. Depth was the summed frequency of annotated unique rearrangements, while breadth was defined as annotated unique rearrangements over total unique productive rearrangements. Two-sided Wilcoxon rank-sum tests were used to compare TCR breadth between groups. The table comes from immuneACCESS by way of TCRdb, which keeps in-frame sequences with V and J called. Part of the clones is missing from these tables; in studies checked, under half for an unresolved V gene and the rest for unknown reasons. The V and J calls and the clone size are those of that table, but D and trimming were determined from the DNA. In all, the sample holds around 310,000 clones, and approximately 87% of those were seen once. Of the sample, 4.5% to 5.5% is held by the ten largest clones.

The germline V gene (reference sequence) specifies MNHEY as CDR1 and SMNVEV as CDR2. CDR3 length: 15 amino acids, cysteine to phenylalanine. Only the CDR3 DNA stays, 45 bases, in frame from base 1. The junction shows trimming of 4 bases on V and 7 bases on J, and the gene matches do not reach 11 bases of it. What this sample's treatment or condition label stands for: roughly 19 received Ad26.COV2.S at low or high dose, single or two shots; a few received placebo; per-sample allocation not given. Repertoires of vaccine and placebo recipients were sequenced from samples collected on day 63 after the first injection. In Cohort 1b, more than 20 adults aged 18-55 years were enrolled at a single site in Boston, USA, between 29 July and 7 August 2020. Ad26.COV2.S consisted of a replication-incompetent adenovirus type 26 vector by which a prefusion-stabilized SARS-CoV-2 spike protein from the original Wuhan strain was expressed.

A remark on this clone: It has no known antigen specificity. One base away there is no much larger clone; base qualities are not given.

Sample: peripheral blood, taken in a trial of Ad26.COV2.S vaccine versus placebo. The V and J segments used are TRBV27 and TRBJ1-2, and 8 junction bases match TRBD1. The TCR originated in a person between 18 and 65 years old who received the Ad26.COV2.S COVID-19 vaccine or a placebo. The base sequence is TGTGCCAGCAGTTCCACTTGGACAGGGATGGGTGGCTACACCTTC. Protein translation: CASSSTWTGMGGYTF.